Here is one T cell receptor (beta chain) with its context. TCRdb re-derived calls from the RT-PCR reads in MiXCR, one entry per CDR3 protein. Of around 650,000 distinct CDR3 sequences listed, 15% to 19% are singletons. The record originates from a study of response to subunit inactivated influenza vaccine. V shed 10 bases and J 1 base; nucleotides not matched to a gene: 10. This CDR3 has 16 amino acids. This material consisted of PBMCs from blood, taken less than 13 days after vaccination. The clonotype was recovered from a man between 45 and 60 years old who received an inactivated influenza vaccine. The rearrangement joins TRBV12-3 or TRBV12-4 to TRBJ2-2; 9 nucleotides match TRBD1. This CDR3 is CAIAGTGLQNTGELFF. CDR3 DNA: TGTGCCATCGCCGGGACAGGGCTACAGAACACCGGGGAGCTGTTTTTT.